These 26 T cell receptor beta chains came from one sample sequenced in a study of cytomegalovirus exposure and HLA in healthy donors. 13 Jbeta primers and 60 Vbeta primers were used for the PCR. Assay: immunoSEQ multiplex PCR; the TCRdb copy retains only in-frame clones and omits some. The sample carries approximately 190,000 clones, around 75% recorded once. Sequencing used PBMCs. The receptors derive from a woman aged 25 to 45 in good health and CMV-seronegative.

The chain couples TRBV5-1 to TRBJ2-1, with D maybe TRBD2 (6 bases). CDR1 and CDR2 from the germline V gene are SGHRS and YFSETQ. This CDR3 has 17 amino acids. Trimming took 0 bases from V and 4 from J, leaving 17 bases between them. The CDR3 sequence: CASSLAAGGTFYNEQFF. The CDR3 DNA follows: TGCGCCAGCAGCTTGGCAGCGGGTGGAACTTTTTACAATGAGCAGTTCTTC.

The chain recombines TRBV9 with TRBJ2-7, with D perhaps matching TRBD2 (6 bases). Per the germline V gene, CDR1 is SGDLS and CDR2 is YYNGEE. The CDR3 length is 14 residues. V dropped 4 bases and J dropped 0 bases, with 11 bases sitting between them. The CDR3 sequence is CASSTGLDSYEQYF. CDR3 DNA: TGTGCCAGCAGCACGGGACTTGACTCCTACGAGCAGTACTTC.

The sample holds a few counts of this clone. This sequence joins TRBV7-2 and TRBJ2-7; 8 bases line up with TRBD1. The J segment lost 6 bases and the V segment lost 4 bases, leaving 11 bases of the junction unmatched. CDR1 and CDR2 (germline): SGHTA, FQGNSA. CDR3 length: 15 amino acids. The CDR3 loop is CASSSSGTGISEQYF. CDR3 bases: TGTGCCAGCAGCTCCTCCGGGACAGGCATATCCGAGCAGTACTTC.

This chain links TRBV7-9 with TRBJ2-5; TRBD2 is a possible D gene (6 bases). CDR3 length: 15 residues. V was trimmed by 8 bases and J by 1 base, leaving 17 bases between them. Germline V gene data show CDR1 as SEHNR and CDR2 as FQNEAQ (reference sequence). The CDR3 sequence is CASGERLRGQETQYF. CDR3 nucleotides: TGTGCCAGCGGTGAGAGGTTGCGGGGCCAAGAGACCCAGTACTTC.

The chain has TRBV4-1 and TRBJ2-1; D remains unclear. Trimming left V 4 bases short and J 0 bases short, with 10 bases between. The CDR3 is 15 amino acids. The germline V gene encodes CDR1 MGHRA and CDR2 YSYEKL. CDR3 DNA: TGCGCCAGCAGCCCAGCGAGCGACTCCTACAATGAGCAGTTCTTC. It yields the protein CASSPASDSYNEQFF.

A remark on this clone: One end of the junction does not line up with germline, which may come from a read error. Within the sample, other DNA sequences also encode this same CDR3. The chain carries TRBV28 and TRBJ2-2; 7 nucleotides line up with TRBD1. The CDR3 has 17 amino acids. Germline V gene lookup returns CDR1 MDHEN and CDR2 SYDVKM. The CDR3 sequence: CATIPLRGGLNTGELFF. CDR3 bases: TGCGCCACCATACCCCTTAGAGGGGGCCTAAACACCGGGGAGCTGTTTTTT. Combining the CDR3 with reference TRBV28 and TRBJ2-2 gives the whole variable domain DVKVTQSSRYLVKRTGEKVFLECVQDMDHENMFWYRQDPGLGLRLIYFSYDVKMKEKGDIPEGYSVSREKKERFSLILESASTNQTSMYLCATIPLRGGLNTGELFFGEGSRLTVL.

CDR3 sequence (DNA): TGTGCCAGCACCTCGGGACAGTGGAATTCACCCCTCCACTTT. It is translated as CASTSGQWNSPLHF. J is TRBJ1-6 and V is TRBV27, with 7 bases that match TRBD1. CDR1 and CDR2 (germline): MNHEY, SMNVEV (reference sequence). The ends lost 7 bases at V and 7 bases at J; junction bases unmatched: 7. The CDR3 covers 14 residues.

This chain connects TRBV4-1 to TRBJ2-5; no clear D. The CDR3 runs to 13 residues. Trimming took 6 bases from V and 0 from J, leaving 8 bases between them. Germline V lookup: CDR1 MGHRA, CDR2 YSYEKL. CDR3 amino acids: CASSAAYQETQYF. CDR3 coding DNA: TGCGCCAGCAGTGCGGCGTACCAAGAGACCCAGTACTTC.

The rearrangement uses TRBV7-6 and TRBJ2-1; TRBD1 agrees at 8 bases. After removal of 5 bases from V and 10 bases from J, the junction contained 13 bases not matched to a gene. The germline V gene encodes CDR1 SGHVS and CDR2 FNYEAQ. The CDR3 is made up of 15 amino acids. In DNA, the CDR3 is TGTGCCAGCAGCCCCCGTCCAGGACAGGGATACGAGCAGTTCTTC. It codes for CASSPRPGQGYEQFF.

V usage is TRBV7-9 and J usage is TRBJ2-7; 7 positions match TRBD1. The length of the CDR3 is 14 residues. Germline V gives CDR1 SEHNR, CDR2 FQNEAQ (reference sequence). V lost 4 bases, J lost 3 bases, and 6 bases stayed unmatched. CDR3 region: CASSSTHRGYEQYF. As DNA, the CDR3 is TGTGCCAGCAGCTCGACGCACAGGGGCTACGAGCAGTACTTC.

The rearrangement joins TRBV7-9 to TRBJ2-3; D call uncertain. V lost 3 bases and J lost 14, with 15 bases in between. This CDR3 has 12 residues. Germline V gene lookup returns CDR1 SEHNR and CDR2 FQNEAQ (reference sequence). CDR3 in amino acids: CASSFSTGSGYF. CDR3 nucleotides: TGTGCCAGCAGCTTCTCGACCGGTTCAGGGTATTTT.

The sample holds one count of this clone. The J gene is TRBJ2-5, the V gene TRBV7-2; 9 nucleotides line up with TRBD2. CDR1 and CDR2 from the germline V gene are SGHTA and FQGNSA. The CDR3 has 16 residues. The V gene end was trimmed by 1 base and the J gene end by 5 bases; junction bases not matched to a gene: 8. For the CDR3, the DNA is TGTGCCAGCAGCTTAGGGGTAGCGGGAGTAGGGGAGACCCAGTACTTC. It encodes CASSLGVAGVGETQYF.

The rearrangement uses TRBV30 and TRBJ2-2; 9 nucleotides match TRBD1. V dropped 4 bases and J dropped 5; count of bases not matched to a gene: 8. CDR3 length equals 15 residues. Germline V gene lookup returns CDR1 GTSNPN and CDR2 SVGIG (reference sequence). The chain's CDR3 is CAWKWTGVGTGELFF. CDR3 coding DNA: TGTGCCTGGAAGTGGACAGGGGTGGGAACCGGGGAGCTGTTTTTT.

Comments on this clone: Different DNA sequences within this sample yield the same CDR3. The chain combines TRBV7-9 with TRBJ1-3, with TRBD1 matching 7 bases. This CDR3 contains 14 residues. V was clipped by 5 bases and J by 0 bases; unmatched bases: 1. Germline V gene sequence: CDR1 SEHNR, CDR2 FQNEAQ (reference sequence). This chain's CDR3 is CASSRQGSGNTIYF. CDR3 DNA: TGTGCCAGCAGCCGACAGGGCTCTGGAAACACCATATATTTT.

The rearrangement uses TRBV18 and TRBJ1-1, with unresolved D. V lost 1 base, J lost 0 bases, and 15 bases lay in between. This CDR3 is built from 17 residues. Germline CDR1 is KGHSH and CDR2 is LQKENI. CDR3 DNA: TGTGCCAGCTCACCACTAAGCCGGAGTCCCCTGAACACTGAAGCTTTCTTT. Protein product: CASSPLSRSPLNTEAFF. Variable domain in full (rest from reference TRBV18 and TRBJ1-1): NAGVMQNPRHLVRRRGQEARLRCSPMKGHSHVYWYRQLPEEGLKFMVYLQKENIIDESGMPKERFSAEFPKEGPSILRIQQVVRGDSAAYFCASSPLSRSPLNTEAFFGQGTRLTVV.

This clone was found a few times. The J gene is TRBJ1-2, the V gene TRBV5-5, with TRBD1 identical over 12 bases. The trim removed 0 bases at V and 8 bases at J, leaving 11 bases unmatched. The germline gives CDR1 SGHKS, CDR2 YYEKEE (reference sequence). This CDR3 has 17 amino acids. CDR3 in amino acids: CASSLGTPGTGGLGYTF. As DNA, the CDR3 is TGTGCCAGCAGCTTGGGAACTCCCGGGACAGGGGGCTTGGGCTACACCTTC.

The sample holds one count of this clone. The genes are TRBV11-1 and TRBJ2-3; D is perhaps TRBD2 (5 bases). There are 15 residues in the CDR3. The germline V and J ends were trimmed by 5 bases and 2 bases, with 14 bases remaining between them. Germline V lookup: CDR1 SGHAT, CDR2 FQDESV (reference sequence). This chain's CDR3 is CASSPRTRFTDTQYF. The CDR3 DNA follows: TGTGCCAGCAGCCCCCGGACTCGGTTCACAGATACGCAGTATTTT.

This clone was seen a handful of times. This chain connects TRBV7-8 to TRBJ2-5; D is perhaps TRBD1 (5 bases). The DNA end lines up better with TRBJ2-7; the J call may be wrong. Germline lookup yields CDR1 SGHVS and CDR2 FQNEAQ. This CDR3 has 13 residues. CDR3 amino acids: CASSLGREGEQYF. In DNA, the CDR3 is TGTGCCAGCAGCTTAGGCAGGGAAGGCGAGCAGTACTTC.

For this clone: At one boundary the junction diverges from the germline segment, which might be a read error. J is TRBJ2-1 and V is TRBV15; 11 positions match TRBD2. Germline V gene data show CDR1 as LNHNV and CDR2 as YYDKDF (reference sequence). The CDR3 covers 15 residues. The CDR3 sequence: CATSGGTSGYNEQLF. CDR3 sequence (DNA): TGTGCCACCAGCGGCGGGACTAGCGGTTACAATGAGCAGCTCTTC. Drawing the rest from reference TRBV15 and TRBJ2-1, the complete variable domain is DAMVIQNPRYQVTQFGKPVTLSCSQTLNHNVMYWYQQKSSQAPKLLFHYYDKDFNNEADTPDNFQSRRPNTSFCFLDIRSPGLGDTAMYLCATSGGTSGYNEQLFGPGTRLTVL.

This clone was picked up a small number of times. The chain's CDR3 is CASSLTAFHEQFF. In DNA form, the CDR3 reads TGTGCCAGCAGCTTAACAGCTTTCCATGAGCAGTTCTTC. The chain carries TRBV7-3 and TRBJ2-1; D is unclear. V was clipped by 0 bases and J by 8 bases, with 8 bases between them. CDR3 length: 13 amino acids. Per germline, CDR1 SGHTA and CDR2 FQGTGA. Filled out from reference TRBV7-3 and TRBJ2-1, the complete variable domain reads GAGVSQTPSNKVTEKGKYVELRCDPISGHTALYWYRQSLGQGPEFLIYFQGTGAADDSGLPNDRFFAVRPEGSVSTLKIQRTERGDSAVYLCASSLTAFHEQFFGPGTRLTVL.

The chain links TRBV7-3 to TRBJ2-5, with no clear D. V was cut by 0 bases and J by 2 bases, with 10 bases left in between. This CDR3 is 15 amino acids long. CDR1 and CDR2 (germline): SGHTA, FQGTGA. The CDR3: CASSLTGGIQETQYF. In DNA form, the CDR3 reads TGTGCCAGCAGCTTAACTGGCGGAATACAAGAGACCCAGTACTTC.

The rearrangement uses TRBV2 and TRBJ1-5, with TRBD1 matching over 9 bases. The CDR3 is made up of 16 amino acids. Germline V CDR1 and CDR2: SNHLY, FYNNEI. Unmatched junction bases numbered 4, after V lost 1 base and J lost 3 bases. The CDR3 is CASSEGTGAPNQPQHF. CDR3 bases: TGTGCCAGCAGTGAAGGGACAGGGGCACCCAATCAGCCCCAGCATTTT.

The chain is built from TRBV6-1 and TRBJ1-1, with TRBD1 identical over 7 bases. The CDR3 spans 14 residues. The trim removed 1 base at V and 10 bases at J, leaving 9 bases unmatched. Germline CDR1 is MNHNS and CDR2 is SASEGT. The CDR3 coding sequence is TGTGCCAGCAGTGAAGGGAGGGGGCAATGGGGAGCTTTCTTT. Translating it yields CASSEGRGQWGAFF.

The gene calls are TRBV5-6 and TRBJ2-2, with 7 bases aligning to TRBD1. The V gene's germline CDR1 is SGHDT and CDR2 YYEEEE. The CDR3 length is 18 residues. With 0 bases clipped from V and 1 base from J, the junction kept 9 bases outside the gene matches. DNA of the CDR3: TGTGCCAGCAGCTTGGACGGTTGGGGGACAGAGAACACCGGGGAGCTGTTTTTT. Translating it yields CASSLDGWGTENTGELFF. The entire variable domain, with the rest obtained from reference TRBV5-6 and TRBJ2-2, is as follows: DAGVTQSPTHLIKTRGQQVTLRCSPKSGHDTVSWYQQALGQGPQFIFQYYEEEERQRGNFPDRFSGHQFPNYSSELNVNALLLGDSALYLCASSLDGWGTENTGELFFGEGSRLTVL.

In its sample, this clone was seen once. The CDR3 region has the DNA TGTGCCAGCAGCGGGACAGCCAACGAGCAGTACTTC. It specifies CASSGTANEQYF. The chain employs TRBV5-6 and TRBJ2-7, with 7 bases fitting TRBD1. This CDR3 is 12 amino acids long. J gave up 5 bases and V 4 bases, and 3 bases lay outside the gene matches. The germline V gene encodes CDR1 SGHDT and CDR2 YYEEEE.

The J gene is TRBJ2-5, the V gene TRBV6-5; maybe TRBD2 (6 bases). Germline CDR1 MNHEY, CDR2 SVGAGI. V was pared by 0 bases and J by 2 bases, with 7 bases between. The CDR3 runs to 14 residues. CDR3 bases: TGTGCCAGCAGTTACTCGGGGACTCAAGAGACCCAGTACTTC. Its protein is CASSYSGTQETQYF.